This entry features one T cell receptor (beta chain) sequence. Repertoires were generated with immunoSEQ multiplex PCR, while TCRdb's copy carries only in-frame clones and drops some. The sample lists tens of thousands of clones, about 74% occurring once. This record belongs to a study of immune evolution from preneoplasia to lung adenocarcinoma. Trimming at V came to 5 bases and at J to 3 bases, leaving 12 bases not matched to a gene. CDR3 length: 16 amino acids. Germline assignment: CDR1 MDHEN and CDR2 SYDVKM. The chain is built from TRBV28 and TRBJ1-1; 7 nucleotides align to TRBD1. Specimen: FFPE invasive lung adenocarcinoma tissue. The receptor was isolated from a person in their sixties with lung adenocarcinoma. The CDR3 DNA follows: TGTGCCAGCAGTGATCTCAGGGGGGGAGGGCACACTGAAGCTTTCTTT. Its protein product is CASSDLRGGGHTEAFF.